The 15 T cell receptor beta chains in this list originate from one sample, sequenced in a study of shared clonotypes between healthy human individuals. The assay was immunoSEQ multiplex PCR, and TCRdb's table has in-frame clones only and misses some. The sample lists more than 1,200,000 clones, 98% occurring once. Sample: naive CD4+ T cells sorted from blood. The subset here: CD45RA+ positively selected. All receptors derive from a man aged 30 to 39 in good health.

V is TRBV11-3 and J is TRBJ1-1; D is possibly TRBD1 (6 bases). The CDR3 runs to 14 residues. V was trimmed by 4 bases and J by 1 base, leaving 10 bases between them. CDR1 and CDR2 (germline): SGHNT, YENEEA. CDR3 amino acids: CASSSRGGNTEAFF. The CDR3 DNA follows: TGTGCCAGCAGCTCGCGAGGGGGGAACACTGAAGCTTTCTTT. The whole variable domain, filled in from reference TRBV11-3 and TRBJ1-1, reads EAGVVQSPRYKIIEKKQPVAFWCNPISGHNTLYWYLQNLGQGPELLIRYENEEAVDDSQLPKDRFSAERLKGVDSTLKIQPAELGDSAVYLCASSSRGGNTEAFFGQGTRLTVV.

Of note for this clone: Within the sample, other DNA sequences also encode this same CDR3. CDR3 sequence reads: CASSPRGYEQYF. CDR3 bases: TGTGCCAGCTCTCCTCGGGGCTACGAGCAGTACTTC. The chain has TRBV6-5 and TRBJ2-7; D perhaps matches TRBD2 (5 bases). The CDR3 spans 12 residues. Trimming took off 8 bases at V and 3 bases at J, with 11 bases between the two ends. The germline V gene encodes CDR1 MNHEY and CDR2 SVGAGI.

V usage is TRBV6-6 and J usage is TRBJ2-7; TRBD1 agrees at 8 bases. The CDR3 runs 14 residues. J was trimmed by 3 bases and V by 7 bases; bases with no gene match: 8. The germline V gene has CDR1 MNHNY and CDR2 SVGAGI (reference sequence). The DNA of the CDR3 is TGTGCCAGCAACCGACAGGGGCTATACTACGAGCAGTACTTC. Encoded protein: CASNRQGLYYEQYF.

The V and J genes are TRBV15 and TRBJ1-1, with D tentatively TRBD1 (6 bases). The germline gives CDR1 LNHNV, CDR2 YYDKDF (reference sequence). The CDR3 contains 16 residues. The V gene lost 1 base and the J gene lost 4 bases, with 16 bases spanning the gap. CDR3 bases: TGTGCCACCAGCAGAGTGGTCGGCAGGGGAGGCACTGAAGCTTTCTTT. Residues: CATSRVVGRGGTEAFF.

The chain employs TRBV27 and TRBJ1-1; D is undetermined. The length of the CDR3 is 14 residues. Germline V gene data show CDR1 as MNHEY and CDR2 as SMNVEV (reference sequence). V was trimmed by 3 bases and J by 1 base, leaving 9 bases between them. The CDR3 spells CASSFSGKNTEAFF. CDR3 nucleotides: TGTGCCAGCAGTTTCTCCGGGAAGAACACTGAAGCTTTCTTT.

V gene TRBV2 combines with J gene TRBJ2-5, with 9 positions matching TRBD2. Germline lookup yields CDR1 SNHLY and CDR2 FYNNEI. V lost 6 bases, J lost 7 bases, and 12 bases stayed unmatched. The CDR3 has 15 residues. CDR3 sequence: CASRPGLAAPGTQYF. In DNA form, the CDR3 reads TGTGCCAGCAGACCGGGACTAGCTGCGCCAGGGACCCAGTACTTC.

The V and J genes are TRBV5-1 and TRBJ2-1; 10 bases map to TRBD2. V lost 4 bases, J lost 6 bases, and 10 bases stayed unmatched. The CDR3 is 16 residues long. Germline V gene sequence: CDR1 SGHRS, CDR2 YFSETQ. CDR3 nucleotides: TGCGCCAGCAGCCGAGACCTAGCGGGAGAGGGCAATGAGCAGTTCTTC. Translating it yields CASSRDLAGEGNEQFF.

V gene TRBV2 combines with J gene TRBJ2-5; TRBD2 matches at 16 bases. The germline V gene has CDR1 SNHLY and CDR2 FYNNEI. The J segment lost 4 bases and the V segment lost 6 bases, leaving 8 bases of the junction unmatched. The CDR3 length is 17 residues. This chain's CDR3 is CASRGTSGRASGETQYF. The CDR3 nucleotides are TGTGCCAGCAGGGGGACTAGCGGGAGGGCTAGTGGAGAGACCCAGTACTTC.

V and J are TRBV7-2 and TRBJ2-5, with a possible D match to TRBD2 (6 bases). The V end was cut by 0 bases, the J end by 5 bases, with 10 bases between. The CDR3 is made up of 14 amino acids. Germline V gene sequence: CDR1 SGHTA, CDR2 FQGNSA. The CDR3: CASSLALRGETQYF. As DNA, the CDR3 is TGTGCCAGCAGCTTAGCGTTGCGGGGTGAGACCCAGTACTTC.

The V call is TRBV11-1, the J call TRBJ2-6; no reliable D call. The length of the CDR3 is 13 residues. Germline lookup yields CDR1 SGHAT and CDR2 FQDESV (reference sequence). V lost 3 bases to trimming and J lost 0 bases, with 0 bases between them. The CDR3 DNA reads TGTGCCAGCAGCTTCTCTGGGGCCAACGTCCTGACTTTC. This gives the protein CASSFSGANVLTF.

A remark on this clone: The sample contains more than one DNA sequence encoding this CDR3. The J gene is TRBJ2-5, the V gene TRBV18; D not resolved. V was shortened by 3 bases and J by 5 bases, with 10 bases between the two germline ends. The CDR3 covers 13 residues. In germline, CDR1 is KGHSH, CDR2 LQKENI. The CDR3 nucleotides read TGTGCCAGCTCACCTTCTCCTCAGGAGACCCAGTACTTC. It codes for CASSPSPQETQYF.

Worth noting for this clone: In the same sample, other DNA sequences code for this CDR3. CDR3 nucleotides: TGTGCCAGCAGCTTAGGAGCAAACACCGGGGAGCTGTTTTTT. Protein sequence: CASSLGANTGELFF. The genes are TRBV11-3 and TRBJ2-2; D uncertain. This CDR3 has 14 amino acids. The ends were cut back, 1 base at V and 2 bases at J, with 5 bases in the middle. CDR1 is SGHNT, CDR2 YENEEA, per germline. The full variable domain, its missing parts supplied by reference TRBV11-3 and TRBJ2-2, is EAGVVQSPRYKIIEKKQPVAFWCNPISGHNTLYWYLQNLGQGPELLIRYENEEAVDDSQLPKDRFSAERLKGVDSTLKIQPAELGDSAVYLCASSLGANTGELFFGEGSRLTVL.

The CDR3 DNA reads TGTGCCAGCAGCCCCTCCGGGACTACCTCCTACGAGCAGTACTTC. It is translated as CASSPSGTTSYEQYF. This chain connects TRBV7-2 to TRBJ2-7; 7 nucleotides align to TRBD2. Per the germline V gene, CDR1 is SGHTA and CDR2 is FQGNSA. This CDR3 comprises 15 residues. J was trimmed by 0 bases and V by 5 bases; bases with no gene match: 7.

This chain connects TRBV7-3 to TRBJ2-1; 7 nucleotides line up with TRBD2. J lost 8 bases, V lost 7 bases, and 14 bases had no gene match. Germline V CDR1 and CDR2: SGHTA, FQGTGA. This CDR3 has 15 amino acids. In DNA, the CDR3 is TGTGCCAGCACCCGAAGCGGGGAGGGTGGGGATGAGCAGTTCTTC. Its translation is CASTRSGEGGDEQFF.

V gene TRBV5-8 combines with J gene TRBJ2-7; weak D call: TRBD2 (6 bases). In germline, CDR1 is SGHTS, CDR2 YDEGEE. Between the trimmed V and J ends, which lost 10 bases and 4 bases, there was a span of 18 bases. This CDR3 region has 13 residues. Here the CDR3 reads CASSRAGPYEQYF. The CDR3 nucleotides read TGTGCCTCGAGCCGGGCGGGACCTTACGAGCAGTACTTC.